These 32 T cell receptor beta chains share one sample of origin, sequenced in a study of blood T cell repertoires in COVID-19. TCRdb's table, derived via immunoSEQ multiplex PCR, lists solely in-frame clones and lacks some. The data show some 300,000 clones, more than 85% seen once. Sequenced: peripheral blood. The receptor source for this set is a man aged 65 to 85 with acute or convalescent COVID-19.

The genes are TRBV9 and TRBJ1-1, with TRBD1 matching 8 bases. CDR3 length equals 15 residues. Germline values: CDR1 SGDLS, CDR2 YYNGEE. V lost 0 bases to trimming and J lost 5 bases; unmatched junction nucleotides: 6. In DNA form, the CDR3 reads TGTGCCAGCAGCGTAGAAGGACAGGGTTTAACTGAAGCTTTCTTT. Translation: CASSVEGQGLTEAFF.

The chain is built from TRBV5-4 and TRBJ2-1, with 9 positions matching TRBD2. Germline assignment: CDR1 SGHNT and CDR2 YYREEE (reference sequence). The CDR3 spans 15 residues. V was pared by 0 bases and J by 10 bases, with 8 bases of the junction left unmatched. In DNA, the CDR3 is TGTGCCAGCAGCTTGGTGGGGCGGGGGGGCCAGGAGCAGTTCTTC. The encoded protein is CASSLVGRGGQEQFF.

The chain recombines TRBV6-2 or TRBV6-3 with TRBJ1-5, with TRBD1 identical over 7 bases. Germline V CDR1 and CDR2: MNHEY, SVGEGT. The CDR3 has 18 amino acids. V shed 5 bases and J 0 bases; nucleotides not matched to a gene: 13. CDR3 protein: CASSQQGQTLYSNQPQHF. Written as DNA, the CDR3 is TGTGCCAGCAGTCAACAGGGACAGACCCTTTATAGCAATCAGCCCCAGCATTTT.

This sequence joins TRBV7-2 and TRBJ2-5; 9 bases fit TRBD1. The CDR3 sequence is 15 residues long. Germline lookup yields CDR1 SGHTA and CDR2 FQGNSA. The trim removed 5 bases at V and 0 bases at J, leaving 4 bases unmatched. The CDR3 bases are TGTGCCAGCAGCACGGGACAGGGCCACCAAGAGACCCAGTACTTC. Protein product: CASSTGQGHQETQYF.

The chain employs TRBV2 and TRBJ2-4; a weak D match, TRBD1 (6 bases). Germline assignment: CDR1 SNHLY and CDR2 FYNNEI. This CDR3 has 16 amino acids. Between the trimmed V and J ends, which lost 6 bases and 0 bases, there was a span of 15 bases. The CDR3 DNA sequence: TGTGCCAGCAGCACACAGGGTTATCTAGCCAAAAACATTCAGTACTTC. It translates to CASSTQGYLAKNIQYF.

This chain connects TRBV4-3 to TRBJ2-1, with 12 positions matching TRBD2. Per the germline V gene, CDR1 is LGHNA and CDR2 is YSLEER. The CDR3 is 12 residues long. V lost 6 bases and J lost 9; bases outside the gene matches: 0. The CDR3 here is CASRGLAGEQFF. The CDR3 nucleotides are TGCGCCAGCAGGGGACTAGCGGGTGAGCAGTTCTTC.

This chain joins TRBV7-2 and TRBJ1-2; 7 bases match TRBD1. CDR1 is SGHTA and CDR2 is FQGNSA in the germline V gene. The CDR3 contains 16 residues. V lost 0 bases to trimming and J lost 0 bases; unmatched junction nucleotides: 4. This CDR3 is CASSLANRGSNYGYTF. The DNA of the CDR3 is TGTGCCAGCAGCTTAGCCAACAGGGGATCTAACTATGGCTACACCTTC.

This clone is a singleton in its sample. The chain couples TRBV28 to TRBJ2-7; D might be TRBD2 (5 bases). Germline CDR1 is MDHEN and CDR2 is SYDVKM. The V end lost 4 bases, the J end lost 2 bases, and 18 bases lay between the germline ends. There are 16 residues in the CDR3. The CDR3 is CASSSQGLGVPYEQYF. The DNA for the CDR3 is TGTGCCAGCAGTTCCCAAGGACTTGGCGTACCCTACGAGCAGTACTTC.

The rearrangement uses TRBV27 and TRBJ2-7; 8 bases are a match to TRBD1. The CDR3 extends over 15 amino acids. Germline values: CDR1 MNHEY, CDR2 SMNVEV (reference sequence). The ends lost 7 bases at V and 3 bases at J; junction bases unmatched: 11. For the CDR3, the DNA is TGTGCCAGCAACCACCCGAGGGACAGGCACTACGAGCAGTACTTC. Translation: CASNHPRDRHYEQYF.

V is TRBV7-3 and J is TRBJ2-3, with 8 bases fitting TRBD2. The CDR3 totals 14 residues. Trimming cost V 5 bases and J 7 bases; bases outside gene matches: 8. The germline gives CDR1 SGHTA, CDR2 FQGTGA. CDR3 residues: CASSPGGAENTQYF. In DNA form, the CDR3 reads TGTGCCAGCAGCCCCGGGGGGGCCGAAAATACGCAGTATTTT.

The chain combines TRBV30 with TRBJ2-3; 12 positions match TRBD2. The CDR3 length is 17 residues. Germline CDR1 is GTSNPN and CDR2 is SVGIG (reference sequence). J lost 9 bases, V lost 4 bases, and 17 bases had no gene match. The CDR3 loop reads CAWMGPRLAGVDRTQYF. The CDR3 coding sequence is TGTGCCTGGATGGGGCCCCGACTAGCGGGAGTAGATCGGACGCAGTATTTT.

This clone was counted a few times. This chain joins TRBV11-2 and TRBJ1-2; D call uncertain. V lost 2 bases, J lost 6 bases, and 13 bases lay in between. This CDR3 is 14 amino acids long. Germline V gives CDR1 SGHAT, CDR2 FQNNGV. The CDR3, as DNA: TGTGCCAGCAGCTTACTAGGCCTCGGGGATGGCTACACCTTC. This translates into CASSLLGLGDGYTF.

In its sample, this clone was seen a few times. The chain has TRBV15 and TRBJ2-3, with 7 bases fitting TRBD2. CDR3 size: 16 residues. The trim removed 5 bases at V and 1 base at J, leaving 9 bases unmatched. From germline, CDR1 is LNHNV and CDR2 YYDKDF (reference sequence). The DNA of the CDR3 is TGTGCCACCAGCCTTGGACTAGGAGGGGGCACAGATACGCAGTATTTT. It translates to CATSLGLGGGTDTQYF.

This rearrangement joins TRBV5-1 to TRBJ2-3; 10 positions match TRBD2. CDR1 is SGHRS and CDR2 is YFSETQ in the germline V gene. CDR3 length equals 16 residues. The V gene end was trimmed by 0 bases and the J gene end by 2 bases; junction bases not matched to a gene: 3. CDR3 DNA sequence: TGCGCCAGCAGCTTGGCTAGCGGGAGCTTCACAGATACGCAGTATTTT. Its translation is CASSLASGSFTDTQYF.

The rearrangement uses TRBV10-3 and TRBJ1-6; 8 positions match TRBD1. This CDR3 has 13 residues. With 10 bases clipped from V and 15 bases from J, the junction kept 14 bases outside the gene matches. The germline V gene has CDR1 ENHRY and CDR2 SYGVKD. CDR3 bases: TGTGCCAGCAAGGACAGGGAACACAAGGACCTCCACTTT. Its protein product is CASKDREHKDLHF.

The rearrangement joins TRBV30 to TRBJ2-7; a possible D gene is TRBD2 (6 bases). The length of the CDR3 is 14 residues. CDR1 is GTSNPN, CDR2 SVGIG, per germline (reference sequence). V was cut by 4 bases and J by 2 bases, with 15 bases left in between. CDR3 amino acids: CAWTSGLFPYEQYF. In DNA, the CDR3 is TGTGCCTGGACTTCGGGACTTTTCCCCTACGAGCAGTACTTC.

The CDR3 sequence is CASSPDSISPLHF. In nucleotides, the CDR3 is TGTGCCAGCAGTCCGGACAGCATATCACCCCTCCACTTT. This chain joins TRBV6-5 and TRBJ1-6, with D possibly being TRBD1 (6 bases). The CDR3 totals 13 residues. Trimming removed 5 bases from V and 10 bases from J, with 12 bases in between. Germline values: CDR1 MNHEY, CDR2 SVGAGI.

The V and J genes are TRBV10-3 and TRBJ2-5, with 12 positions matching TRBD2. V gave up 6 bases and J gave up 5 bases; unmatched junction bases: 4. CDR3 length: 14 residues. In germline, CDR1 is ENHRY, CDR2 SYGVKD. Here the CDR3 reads CAIRPTSGSETQYF. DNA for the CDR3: TGTGCCATCAGGCCGACTAGCGGGAGTGAGACCCAGTACTTC.

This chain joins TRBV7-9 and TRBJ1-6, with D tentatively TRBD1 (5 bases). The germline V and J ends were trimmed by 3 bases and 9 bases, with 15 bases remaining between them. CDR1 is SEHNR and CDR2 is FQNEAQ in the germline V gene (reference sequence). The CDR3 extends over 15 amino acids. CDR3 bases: TGTGCCAGCAGCTTCTTGGACACTGCTATTTCACCCCTCCACTTT. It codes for CASSFLDTAISPLHF.

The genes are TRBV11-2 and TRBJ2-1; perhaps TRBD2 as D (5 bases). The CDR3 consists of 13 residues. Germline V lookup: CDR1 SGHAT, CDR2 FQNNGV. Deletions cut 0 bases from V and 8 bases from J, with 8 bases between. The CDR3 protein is CASSLDMRDEQFF. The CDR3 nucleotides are TGTGCCAGCAGCTTAGATATGAGGGATGAGCAGTTCTTC.

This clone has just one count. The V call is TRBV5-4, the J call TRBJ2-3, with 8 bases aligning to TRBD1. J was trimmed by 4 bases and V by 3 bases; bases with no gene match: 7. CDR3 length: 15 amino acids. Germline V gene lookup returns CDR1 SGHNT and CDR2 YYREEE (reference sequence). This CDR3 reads CASSSRTGSADTQYF. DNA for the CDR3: TGTGCCAGCAGCTCGAGGACAGGGTCGGCAGATACGCAGTATTTT.

The CDR3 bases are TGCGCCAGCAGCCTCAAGGGGTACAGGGAGAGCTCACTGGCCAGGGGTGAAAAACTGTTTTTT. This codes for CASSLKGYRESSLARGEKLFF. The chain is built from TRBV4-1 and TRBJ1-4, with D possibly TRBD1 on 6 matching bases. The CDR3 runs 21 residues. Per germline, CDR1 MGHRA and CDR2 YSYEKL. The germline V and J ends were trimmed by 4 bases and 7 bases, with 34 bases remaining between them.

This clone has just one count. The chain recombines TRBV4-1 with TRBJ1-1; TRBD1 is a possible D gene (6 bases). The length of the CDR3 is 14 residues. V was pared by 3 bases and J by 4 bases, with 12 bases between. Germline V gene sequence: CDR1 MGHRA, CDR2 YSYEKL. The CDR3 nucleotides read TGCGCCAGCAGCCAGTACCGACAGGTCACTGAAGCTTTCTTT. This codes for CASSQYRQVTEAFF.

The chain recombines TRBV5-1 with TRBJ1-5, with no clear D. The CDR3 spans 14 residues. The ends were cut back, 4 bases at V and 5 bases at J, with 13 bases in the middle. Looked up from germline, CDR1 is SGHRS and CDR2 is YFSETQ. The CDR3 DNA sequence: TGCGCCAGCAGCCCCCTCCCGGGAGATCAGCCCCAGCATTTT. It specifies CASSPLPGDQPQHF.

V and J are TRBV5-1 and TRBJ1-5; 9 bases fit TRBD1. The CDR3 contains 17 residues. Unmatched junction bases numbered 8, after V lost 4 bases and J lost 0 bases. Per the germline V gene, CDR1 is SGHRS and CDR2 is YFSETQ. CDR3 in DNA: TGCGCCAGCAGCCCGGGACAGGGTTTTTTTAGCAATCAGCCCCAGCATTTT. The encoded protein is CASSPGQGFFSNQPQHF.

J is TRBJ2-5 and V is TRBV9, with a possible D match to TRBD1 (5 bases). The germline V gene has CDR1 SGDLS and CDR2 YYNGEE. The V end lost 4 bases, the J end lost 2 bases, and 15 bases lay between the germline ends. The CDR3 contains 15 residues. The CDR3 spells CASSLRGTMQETQYF. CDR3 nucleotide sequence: TGTGCCAGCAGCCTAAGGGGCACCATGCAAGAGACCCAGTACTTC.

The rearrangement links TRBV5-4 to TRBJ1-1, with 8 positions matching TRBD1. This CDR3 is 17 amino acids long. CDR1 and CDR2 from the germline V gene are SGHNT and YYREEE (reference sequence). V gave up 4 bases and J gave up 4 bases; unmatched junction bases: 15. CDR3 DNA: TGTGCCAGCAGCAGACGGACAGGGATCGTGTCGAGCACTGAAGCTTTCTTT. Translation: CASSRRTGIVSSTEAFF.

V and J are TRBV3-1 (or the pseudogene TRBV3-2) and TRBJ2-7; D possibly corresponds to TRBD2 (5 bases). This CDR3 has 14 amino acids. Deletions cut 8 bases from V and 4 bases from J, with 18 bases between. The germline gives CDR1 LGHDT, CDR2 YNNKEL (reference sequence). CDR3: CASSLSGSTYEQYF. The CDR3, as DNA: TGTGCCAGCTCTTTGTCGGGATCAACTTACGAGCAGTACTTC.

In DNA form, the CDR3 reads TGTGCCAGCAGTCCACTCAACAGGGGTCTCTACGAGCAGTACTTC. Encoded protein: CASSPLNRGLYEQYF. The chain carries TRBV6-6 and TRBJ2-7, with TRBD1 matching 7 bases. V was clipped by 5 bases and J by 3 bases; unmatched bases: 10. CDR3 length: 15 amino acids. CDR1 MNHNY and CDR2 SVGAGI come from the germline V gene (reference sequence).

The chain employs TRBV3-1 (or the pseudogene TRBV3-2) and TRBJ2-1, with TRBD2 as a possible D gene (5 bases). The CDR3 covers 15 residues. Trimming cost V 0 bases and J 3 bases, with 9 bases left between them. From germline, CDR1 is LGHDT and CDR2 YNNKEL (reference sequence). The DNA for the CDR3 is TGTGCCAGCAGCCAAGATACCGGGGACTACAATGAGCAGTTCTTC. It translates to CASSQDTGDYNEQFF.

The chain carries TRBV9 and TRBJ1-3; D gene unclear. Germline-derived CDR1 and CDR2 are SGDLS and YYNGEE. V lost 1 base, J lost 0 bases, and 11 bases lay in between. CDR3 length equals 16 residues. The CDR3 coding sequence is TGTGCCAGCAGCGTAACCCCCGGGTCCTCTGGAAACACCATATATTTT. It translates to CASSVTPGSSGNTIYF.

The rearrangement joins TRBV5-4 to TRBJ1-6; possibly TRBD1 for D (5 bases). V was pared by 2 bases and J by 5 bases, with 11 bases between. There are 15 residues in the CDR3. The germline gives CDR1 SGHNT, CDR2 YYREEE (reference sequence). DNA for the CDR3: TGTGCCAGCAGCTTCTTGCAGGGCGATAATTCACCCCTCCACTTT. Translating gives CASSFLQGDNSPLHF.